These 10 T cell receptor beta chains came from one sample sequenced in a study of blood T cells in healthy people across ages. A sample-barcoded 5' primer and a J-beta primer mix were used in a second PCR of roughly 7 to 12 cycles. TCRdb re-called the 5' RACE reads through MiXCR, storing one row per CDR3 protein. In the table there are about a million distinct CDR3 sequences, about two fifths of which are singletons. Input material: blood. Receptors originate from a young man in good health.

This CDR3 is CATSGLAATDTQYF. For the CDR3, the DNA is TGTGCCACCTCGGGACTAGCGGCCACAGATACGCAGTATTTT. The chain recombines TRBV10-3 with TRBJ2-3, with 11 bases aligning to TRBD2. There are 14 residues in the CDR3. V dropped 10 bases and J dropped 2; count of bases not matched to a gene: 5. Germline V gene sequence: CDR1 ENHRY, CDR2 SYGVKD.

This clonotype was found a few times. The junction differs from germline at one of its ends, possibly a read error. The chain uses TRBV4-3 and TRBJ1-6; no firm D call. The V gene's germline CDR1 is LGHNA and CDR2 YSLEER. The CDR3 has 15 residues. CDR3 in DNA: TGCGCCAGCAGCCAAGACAGGATGGATAATTCACCCCCCCACTTT. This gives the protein CASSQDRMDNSPPHF.

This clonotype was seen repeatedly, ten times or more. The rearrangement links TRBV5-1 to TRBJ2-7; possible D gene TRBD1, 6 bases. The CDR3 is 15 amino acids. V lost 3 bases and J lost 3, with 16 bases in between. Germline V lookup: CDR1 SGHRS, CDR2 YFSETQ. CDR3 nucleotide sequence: TGCGCCAGCAGCTCGATAACAGGGACGGGCTACGAGCAGTACTTC. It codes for CASSSITGTGYEQYF.

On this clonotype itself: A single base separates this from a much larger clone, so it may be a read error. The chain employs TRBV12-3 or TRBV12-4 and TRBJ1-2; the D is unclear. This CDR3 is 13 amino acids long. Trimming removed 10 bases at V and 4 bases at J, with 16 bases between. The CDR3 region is CATTVSVAYGYTF. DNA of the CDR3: TGTGCCACCACTGTGTCTGTTGCCTATGGCTACACCTTC.

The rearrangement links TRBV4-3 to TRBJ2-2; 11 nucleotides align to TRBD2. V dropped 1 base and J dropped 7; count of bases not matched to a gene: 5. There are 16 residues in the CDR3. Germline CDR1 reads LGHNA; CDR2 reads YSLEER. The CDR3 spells CASSQGLAGSGGELFF. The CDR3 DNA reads TGCGCCAGCAGCCAAGGACTAGCGGGGTCTGGCGGGGAGCTGTTTTTT.

The CDR3 region is CASSGSGSAGQNSYNEQFF. CDR3 nucleotide sequence: TGTGCCAGCAGCGGATCCGGGTCGGCAGGACAGAACTCTTACAATGAGCAGTTCTTC. The rearrangement uses TRBV7-2 and TRBJ2-1; possible D gene TRBD1, 6 bases. Trimming shortened V by 5 bases and J by 4 bases, and 27 bases separated the two germline ends. The CDR3 loop spans 19 amino acids. Germline V gives CDR1 SGHTA, CDR2 FQGNSA.

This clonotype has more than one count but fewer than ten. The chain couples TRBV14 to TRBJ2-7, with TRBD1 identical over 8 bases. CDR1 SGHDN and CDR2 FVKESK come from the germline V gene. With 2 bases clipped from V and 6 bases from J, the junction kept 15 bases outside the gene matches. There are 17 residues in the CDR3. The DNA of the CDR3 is TGTGCCAGCAGCCAATTCAGGGACAGGTCAAACCCTCTCGAGCAGTACTTC. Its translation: CASSQFRDRSNPLEQYF.

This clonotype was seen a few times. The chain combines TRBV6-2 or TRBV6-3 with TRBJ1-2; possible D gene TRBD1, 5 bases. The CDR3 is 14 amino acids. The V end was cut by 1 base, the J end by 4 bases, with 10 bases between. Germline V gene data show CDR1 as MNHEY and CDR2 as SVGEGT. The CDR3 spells CASSYLGESYGYTF. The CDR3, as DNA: TGTGCCAGCAGTTACTTGGGGGAGAGCTATGGCTACACCTTC.

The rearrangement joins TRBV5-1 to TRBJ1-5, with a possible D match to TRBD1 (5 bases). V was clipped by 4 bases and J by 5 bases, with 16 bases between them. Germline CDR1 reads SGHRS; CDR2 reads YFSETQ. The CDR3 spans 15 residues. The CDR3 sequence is CASSPRGRADQPQHF. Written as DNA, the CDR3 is TGCGCCAGCAGCCCCCGTGGCAGGGCGGATCAGCCCCAGCATTTT.

The CDR3 here is CASSIEGTGYDNEQYF. The DNA for the CDR3 is TGTGCCAGTAGTATAGAGGGGACAGGGTACGACAATGAGCAGTACTTC. V usage is TRBV19 and J usage is TRBJ2-1, with TRBD1 matching over 9 bases. Gene TRBJ2-7 matches the end of the DNA better, so the J call may be wrong. Germline CDR1 is LNHDA and CDR2 is SQIVND (reference sequence). This CDR3 has 16 residues.